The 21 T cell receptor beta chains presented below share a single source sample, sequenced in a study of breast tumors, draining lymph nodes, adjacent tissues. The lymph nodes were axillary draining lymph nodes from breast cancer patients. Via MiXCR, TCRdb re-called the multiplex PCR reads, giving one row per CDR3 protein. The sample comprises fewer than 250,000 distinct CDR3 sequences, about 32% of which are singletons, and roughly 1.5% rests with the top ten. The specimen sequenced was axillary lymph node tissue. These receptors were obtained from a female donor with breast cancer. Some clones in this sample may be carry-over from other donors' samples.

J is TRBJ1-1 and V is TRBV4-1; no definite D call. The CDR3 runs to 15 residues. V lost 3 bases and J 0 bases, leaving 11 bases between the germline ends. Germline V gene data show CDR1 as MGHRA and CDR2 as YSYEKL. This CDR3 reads CASSHVELLNTEAFF. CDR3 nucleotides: TGCGCCAGCAGCCACGTCGAGCTGTTGAACACTGAAGCTTTCTTT.

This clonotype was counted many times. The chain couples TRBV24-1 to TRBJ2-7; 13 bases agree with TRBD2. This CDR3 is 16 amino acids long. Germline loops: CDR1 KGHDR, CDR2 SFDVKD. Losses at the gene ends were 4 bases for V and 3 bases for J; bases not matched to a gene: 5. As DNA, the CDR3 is TGTGCCACCAGTGACTCGACTAGCGGGAGGCGCTACGAGCAGTACTTC. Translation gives CATSDSTSGRRYEQYF.

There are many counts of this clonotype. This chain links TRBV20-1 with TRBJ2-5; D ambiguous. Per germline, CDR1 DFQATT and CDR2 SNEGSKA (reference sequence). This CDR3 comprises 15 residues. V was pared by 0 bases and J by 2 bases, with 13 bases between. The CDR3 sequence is CSARDGQARQETQYF. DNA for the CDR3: TGCAGTGCTAGAGATGGGCAGGCAAGACAAGAGACCCAGTACTTC.

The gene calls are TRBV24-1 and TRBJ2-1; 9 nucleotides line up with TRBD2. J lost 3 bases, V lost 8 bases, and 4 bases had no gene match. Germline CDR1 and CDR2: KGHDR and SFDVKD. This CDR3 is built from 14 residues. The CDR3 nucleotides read TGTGCCACCATGGTAGCGGGAGACTACAATGAGCAGTTCTTC. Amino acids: CATMVAGDYNEQFF.

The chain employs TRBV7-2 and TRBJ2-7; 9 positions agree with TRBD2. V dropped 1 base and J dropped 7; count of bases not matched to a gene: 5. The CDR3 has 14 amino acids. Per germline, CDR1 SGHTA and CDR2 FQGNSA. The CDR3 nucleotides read TGTGCCAGCAGCTTAGAGGCGGGGGGGCGAGAGCAGTACTTC. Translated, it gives CASSLEAGGREQYF.

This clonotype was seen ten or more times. The CDR3: CASSLAGGPGETQYF. The DNA of the CDR3 is TGTGCCAGCAGTTTAGCGGGAGGGCCGGGTGAGACCCAGTACTTC. The chain couples TRBV6-6 to TRBJ2-5; 11 nucleotides align to TRBD2. CDR1 MNHNY and CDR2 SVGAGI come from the germline V gene (reference sequence). CDR3 size: 15 residues. With 4 bases clipped from V and 5 bases from J, the junction kept 6 bases outside the gene matches.

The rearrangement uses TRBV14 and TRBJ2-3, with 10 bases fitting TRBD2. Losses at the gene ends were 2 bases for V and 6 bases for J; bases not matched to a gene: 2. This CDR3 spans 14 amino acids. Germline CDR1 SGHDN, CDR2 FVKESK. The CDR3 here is CASSQSGRADTQYF. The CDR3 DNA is TGTGCCAGCAGCCAAAGCGGGAGGGCTGATACGCAGTATTTT.

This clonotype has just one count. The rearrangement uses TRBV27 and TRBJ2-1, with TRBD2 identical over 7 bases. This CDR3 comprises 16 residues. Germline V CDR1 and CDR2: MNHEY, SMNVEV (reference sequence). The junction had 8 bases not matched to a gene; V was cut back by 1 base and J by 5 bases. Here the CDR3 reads CASSLFGGRTNNEQFF. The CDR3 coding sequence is TGTGCCAGCAGTTTATTCGGCGGGAGAACCAACAATGAGCAGTTCTTC.

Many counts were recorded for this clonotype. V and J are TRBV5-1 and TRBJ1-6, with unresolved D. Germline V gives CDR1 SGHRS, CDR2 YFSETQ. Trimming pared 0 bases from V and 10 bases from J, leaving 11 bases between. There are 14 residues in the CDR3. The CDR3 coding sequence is TGCGCCAGCAGCTTGGAGGGTCTGGGGTCACCCCTCCACTTT. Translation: CASSLEGLGSPLHF.

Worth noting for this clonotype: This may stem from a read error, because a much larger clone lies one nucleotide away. CDR3 sequence reads: CAISLRGRQETQYF. CDR3 nucleotides: TGTGCCATCAGTTTAAGAGGCAGGCAAGAGACCCAGTACTTC. The genes are TRBV10-3 and TRBJ2-5; D gene unclear. Trimming removed 5 bases from V and 2 bases from J, with 12 bases in between. CDR1 is ENHRY and CDR2 is SYGVKD in the germline V gene. The CDR3 spans 14 residues.

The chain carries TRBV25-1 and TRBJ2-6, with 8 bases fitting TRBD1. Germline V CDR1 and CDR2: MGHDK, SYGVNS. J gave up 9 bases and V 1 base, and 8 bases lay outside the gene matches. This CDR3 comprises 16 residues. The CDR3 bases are TGTGCCAGCAGTGAATCGGGCAGGGGGCGGGTCAACGTCCTGACTTTC. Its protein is CASSESGRGRVNVLTF.

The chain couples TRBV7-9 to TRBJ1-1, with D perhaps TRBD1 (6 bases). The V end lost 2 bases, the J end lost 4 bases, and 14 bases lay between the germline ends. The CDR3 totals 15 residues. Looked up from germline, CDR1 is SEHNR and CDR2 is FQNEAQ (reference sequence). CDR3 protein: CASSLMGGSSTEAFF. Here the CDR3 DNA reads TGTGCCAGCAGCTTAATGGGGGGCAGTAGCACTGAAGCTTTCTTT.

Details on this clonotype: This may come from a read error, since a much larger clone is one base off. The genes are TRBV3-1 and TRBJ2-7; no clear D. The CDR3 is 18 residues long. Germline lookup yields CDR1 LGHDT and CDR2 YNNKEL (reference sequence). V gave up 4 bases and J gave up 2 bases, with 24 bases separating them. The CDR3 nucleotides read TGTGCCAGCAGCCGAGAGATGAGTGTAGGGCTAGGTACCTACGAGCAGTACTTC. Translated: CASSREMSVGLGTYEQYF.

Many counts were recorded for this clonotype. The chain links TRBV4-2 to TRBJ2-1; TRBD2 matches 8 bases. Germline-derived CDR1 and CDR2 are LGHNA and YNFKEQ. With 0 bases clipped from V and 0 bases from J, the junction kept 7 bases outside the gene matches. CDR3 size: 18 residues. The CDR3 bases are TGTGCCAGCAGCCAAGAGGGAGGCGGGGGGAGCTCCTACAATGAGCAGTTCTTC. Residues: CASSQEGGGGSSYNEQFF.

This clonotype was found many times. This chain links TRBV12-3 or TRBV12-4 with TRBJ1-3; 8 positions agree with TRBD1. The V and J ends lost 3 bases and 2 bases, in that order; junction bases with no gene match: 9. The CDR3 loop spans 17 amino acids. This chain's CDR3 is CASSFPDRVGPGNTIYF. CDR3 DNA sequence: TGTGCCAGCAGTTTCCCGGACAGGGTGGGACCTGGAAACACCATATATTTT.

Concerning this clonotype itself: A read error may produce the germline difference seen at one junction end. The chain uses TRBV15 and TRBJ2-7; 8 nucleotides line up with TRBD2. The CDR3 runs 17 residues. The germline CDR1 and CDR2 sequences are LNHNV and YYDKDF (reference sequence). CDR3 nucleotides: TGCGCCACCAGCAGAGATGGTAATAGCGGGGTGCCCTACGAGCAGTACTTC. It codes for CATSRDGNSGVPYEQYF.

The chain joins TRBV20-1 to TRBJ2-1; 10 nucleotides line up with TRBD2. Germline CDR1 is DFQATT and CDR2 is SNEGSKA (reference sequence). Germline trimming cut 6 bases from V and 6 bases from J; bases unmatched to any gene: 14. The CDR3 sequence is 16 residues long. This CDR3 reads CSAGSELAGASNEQFF. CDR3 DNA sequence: TGCAGTGCGGGAAGCGAGCTAGCGGGAGCGAGCAATGAGCAGTTCTTC.

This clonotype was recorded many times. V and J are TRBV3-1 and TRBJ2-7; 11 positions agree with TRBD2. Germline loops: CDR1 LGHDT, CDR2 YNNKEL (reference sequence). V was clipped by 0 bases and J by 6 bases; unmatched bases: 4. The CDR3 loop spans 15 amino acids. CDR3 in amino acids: CASSQELAGVSEQYF. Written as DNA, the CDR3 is TGTGCCAGCAGCCAAGAACTAGCGGGAGTAAGCGAGCAGTACTTC.

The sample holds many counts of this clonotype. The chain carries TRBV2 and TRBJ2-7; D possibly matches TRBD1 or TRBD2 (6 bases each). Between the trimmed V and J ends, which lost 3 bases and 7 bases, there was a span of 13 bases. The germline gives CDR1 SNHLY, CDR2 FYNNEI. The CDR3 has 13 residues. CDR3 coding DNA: TGTGCCAGCAGTGAGTGGGGGGCGCGAGAGCAGTACTTC. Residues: CASSEWGAREQYF.

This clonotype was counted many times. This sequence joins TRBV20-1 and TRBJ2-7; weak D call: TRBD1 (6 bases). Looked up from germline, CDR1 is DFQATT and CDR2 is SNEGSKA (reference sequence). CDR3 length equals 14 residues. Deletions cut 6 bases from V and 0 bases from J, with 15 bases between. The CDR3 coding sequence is TGCAGTGCCCCGAAGCAGGGGAGCTCCTACGAGCAGTACTTC. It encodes CSAPKQGSSYEQYF.

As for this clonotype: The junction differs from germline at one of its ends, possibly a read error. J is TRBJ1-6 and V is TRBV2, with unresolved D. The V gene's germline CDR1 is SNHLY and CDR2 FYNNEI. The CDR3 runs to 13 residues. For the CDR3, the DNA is TGTGCCAGCAGCGGGGTCTGGTGTGGGCCCCTCCTCTTT. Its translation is CASSGVWCGPLLF.